This is a list of T cell receptor beta chains from one sample in a study of control samples from healthy donors and cancer patients. Sequencing was performed with immunoSEQ multiplex PCR; in TCRdb, only in-frame clones are kept and a portion is missing. Among under 450,000 clones, around 90% were seen once, and the ten largest hold around 6.5%. The sample comprised PBMCs. Every receptor here comes from a man aged 35 to 55 with head and neck cancer. Each CDR3 is given with its conserved first and last residue. The order of the fields is V gene, clone size, J gene, CDR3 length, D gene, CDR3 DNA, CDR3 protein. D genes are given only for firm matches. Rows give clone size only sometimes, using once, few, many, or a class for an expanded clone.

>TRBV9|once|TRBJ2-3|12|NA
TGTGCCAGCAGCGGTGTCGGGCATACGCAGTATTTT
CASSGVGHTQYF
>TRBV30|NA|TRBJ1-4|17|NA
TGTGCCTGCGGACCAGACCATGGGCCCAACGGGGGTGAAAAACTGTTTTTT
CACGPDHGPNGGEKLFF
>TRBV5-6|NA|TRBJ2-1|16|NA
TGTGCCAGCAGCTGGAGAACAGGGTTGACGTACAATGAGCAGTTCTTC
CASSWRTGLTYNEQFF
>TRBV6-6|NA|TRBJ1-5|14|NA
TGTGCCAGCAGCCCTAGGGGTAGCAATCAGCCCCAGCATTTT
CASSPRGSNQPQHF
>TRBV28|NA|TRBJ2-1|16|NA
TGTGCCAGCACGGATAAGCCACAGGGATTTCGCAATGAGCAGTTCTTC
CASTDKPQGFRNEQFF
>TRBV3-1/TRBV3-2|NA|TRBJ1-5|15|TRBD1
TGTGCCAGCAGCCAAGGTCACAGGGGTGATCAGCCCCAGCATTTT
CASSQGHRGDQPQHF
>TRBV11-2|few|TRBJ2-7|15|NA
TGTGCCAGCAGCTCAGACGGGCAGGACTTCTACGAGCAGTACTTC
CASSSDGQDFYEQYF
>TRBV20-1|NA|TRBJ1-1|11|NA
TGCAGTGCTAGATACTCCACTGAAGCTTTCTTT
CSARYSTEAFF
>TRBV18|NA|TRBJ1-1|15|NA
TGTGCCAGCTCACCCGGCGGCGGGGGGAACACTGAAGCTTTCTTT
CASSPGGGGNTEAFF
>TRBV28|NA|TRBJ2-7|15|NA
TGTGCCAGCAGAACCCCAGGTAGCGCCTCCTACGAGCAGTACTTC
CASRTPGSASYEQYF
>TRBV2|NA|TRBJ1-6|12|NA
TGTGCCAGCAGTAGAATAAATTCACCCCTCCACTTT
CASSRINSPLHF
>TRBV7-9|NA|TRBJ1-2|13|NA
TGTGCCAGCAGCTCCCCTGGGCATCTTGGCTACACCTTC
CASSSPGHLGYTF
>TRBV24-1|NA|TRBJ2-2|14|NA
TGTGCCACCAGTGCCCCAGGAAGCACCGGGGAGCTGTTTTTT
CATSAPGSTGELFF
>TRBV21-1|NA|TRBJ2-1|15|NA
TGTGCCAGCAGCAAAGAGGTGGATAGCAGCGATGAGCAGTTCTTC
CASSKEVDSSDEQFF
>TRBV28|NA|TRBJ2-7|13|NA
TGTGCCAGCAGGACCCAACAGGGTTACGAGCAGTACTTC
CASRTQQGYEQYF
>TRBV19|NA|TRBJ2-7|15|TRBD2
TGTGCCAGTAGGATAACTAGCGGGAGCATATACGAGCAGTACTTC
CASRITSGSIYEQYF
>TRBV3-1/TRBV3-2|NA|TRBJ1-1|14|NA
TGTGCCAGCAGCCAAGCACCCCTGAACACTGAAGCTTTCTTT
CASSQAPLNTEAFF
>TRBV27|NA|TRBJ2-1|13|NA
TGTGCCAGCAGGACCCTGGGGCTCCGGGAGCAGTTCTTC
CASRTLGLREQFF
>TRBV7-2|NA|TRBJ2-3|13|NA
TGTGCCAGCAGCTTGGGTTCGGTAGATACGCAGTATTTT
CASSLGSVDTQYF
>TRBV9|NA|TRBJ2-5|16|TRBD1
TGTGCCAGCAACCTCAGGGGGCTAGCTGCTATTGAGACCCAGTACTTC
CASNLRGLAAIETQYF
>TRBV27|NA|TRBJ1-2|14|NA
TGTGCCAGCAGTTTATCTACCCGAGGTTATGGCTACACCTTC
CASSLSTRGYGYTF
>TRBV7-2|NA|TRBJ1-6|15|TRBD1
TGTGCCAGCAGCCCGCCGGGACAGGGAAATTCACCCCTCCACTTT
CASSPPGQGNSPLHF
>TRBV28|NA|TRBJ2-5|12|NA
TGTGCCAGTTCAGGGCTTGGAGAGACCCAGTACTTC
CASSGLGETQYF
>TRBV6-5|NA|TRBJ2-1|15|NA
TGTGCCAGCAGTTACTCCCCGACTAGAGGTAATGAGCAGTTCTTC
CASSYSPTRGNEQFF
>TRBV5-1|few|TRBJ2-7|11|NA
TGCGCCAGCAGCCACGCCTACGAGCAGTACTTC
CASSHAYEQYF
>TRBV7-8|NA|TRBJ1-1|14|NA
TGTGCCAGCAGCTTAAGGTTCCTGAACACTGAAGCTTTCTTT
CASSLRFLNTEAFF
>TRBV28|NA|TRBJ1-1|15|TRBD1
TGTGCCAGCAGTTCTCGGACAGGGGGTTACACTGAAGCTTTCTTT
CASSSRTGGYTEAFF
>TRBV9|NA|TRBJ2-1|13|NA
TGTGCCAGCAGCGACGGAGGGGTCAGGGAGCAGTTCTTC
CASSDGGVREQFF
>TRBV29-1|NA|TRBJ1-5|13|TRBD1
TGCAGCGCCGGGACAGGGGGCGGGCAGCCCCAGCATTTT
CSAGTGGGQPQHF
>TRBV19|NA|TRBJ1-5|14|NA
TGTGCCAGTAGTGAGCAGGGAGGCAATCAGCCCCAGCATTTT
CASSEQGGNQPQHF
>TRBV28|NA|TRBJ2-1|15|TRBD2
TGTGCCAGCAGTTTTAGCGGGAGGGCCAGCGATGAGCAGTTCTTC
CASSFSGRASDEQFF
>TRBV30|NA|TRBJ2-5|14|TRBD2
TGTGCCTGGGCACCGGGACTAGCGGGGGAGACCCAGTACTTC
CAWAPGLAGETQYF
>TRBV27|NA|TRBJ1-3|13|NA
TGTGCCAGCAGTTTAGGCCCTGGAAACACCATATATTTT
CASSLGPGNTIYF
>TRBV2|NA|TRBJ2-1|15|TRBD1
TGTGCCAGCATTCCACGGACAGGGCTGGGCAATGAGCAGTTCTTC
CASIPRTGLGNEQFF
>TRBV12-3/TRBV12-4|once|TRBJ1-1|13|NA
TGTGCCAGCAGGCCAGGGCTTAACACTGAAGCTTTCTTT
CASRPGLNTEAFF
>TRBV2|NA|TRBJ2-2|15|NA
TGTGCCAGCAGTGAAGAAGGAGGGGCCACCGGGGAGCTGTTTTTT
CASSEEGGATGELFF
>TRBV5-5|once|TRBJ2-3|16|TRBD2
TGTGCCAGCAGCTTGACTAGCGGGAGAAGCACAGATACGCAGTATTTT
CASSLTSGRSTDTQYF